The text below deals with one T cell receptor (beta chain). Its target is unknown. This sample stems from a study of OX40 agonist ivuxolimab in advanced cancers. Study information: Patients were dosed intravenously with ivuxolimab at 0.01 to 10 mg/kg every 2 weeks. A partial response was reached by three patients: one with hepatocellular carcinoma and two with cutaneous melanoma.

The ends lost 9 bases at V and 6 bases at J; junction bases unmatched: 9. Germline V CDR1 and CDR2: MNHEY, SMNVEV (reference sequence). The CDR3 consists of 14 residues. Study observations and caveats: The study did not work out the antigen specificity of the expanded peripheral T cells. Among the lowest levels of clonal expansion were found in partial responders at 0.1-3.0 mg/kg.

Assay: immunoSEQ multiplex PCR; the TCRdb copy retains only in-frame clones and omits some. The table has 70,000 to 95,000 clones, approximately 93% seen once. Sample: CD4+ or CD8+ T cells sorted from blood, taken in a trial of the OX40 agonist ivuxolimab. The genes are TRBV27 and TRBJ1-2; TRBD1 aligns across 11 bases. The sequence was collected from an adult with an advanced solid tumor such as melanoma, head and neck, liver or kidney cancer. CDR3 nucleotides: TGTGCCAGGACCACGGGACAGGGGGGTGATGGCTACACCTTC. Its protein product is CARTTGQGGDGYTF.